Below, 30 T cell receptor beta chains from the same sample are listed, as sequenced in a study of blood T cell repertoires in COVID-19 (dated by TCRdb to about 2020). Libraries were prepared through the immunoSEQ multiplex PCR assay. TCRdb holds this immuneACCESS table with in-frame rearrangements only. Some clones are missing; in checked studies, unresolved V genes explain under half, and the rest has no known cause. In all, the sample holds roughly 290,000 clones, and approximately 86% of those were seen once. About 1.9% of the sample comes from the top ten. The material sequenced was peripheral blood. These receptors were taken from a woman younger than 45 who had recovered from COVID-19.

CDR3 protein: CSVFGQANTGELFF. CDR3 nucleotide sequence: TGCAGCGTTTTTGGACAGGCGAACACCGGGGAGCTGTTTTTT. V and J are TRBV29-1 and TRBJ2-2, with TRBD1 identical over 7 bases. The CDR3 totals 14 residues. V lost 5 bases to trimming and J lost 0 bases; unmatched junction nucleotides: 3. Germline loops: CDR1 SQVTM, CDR2 ANQGSEA.

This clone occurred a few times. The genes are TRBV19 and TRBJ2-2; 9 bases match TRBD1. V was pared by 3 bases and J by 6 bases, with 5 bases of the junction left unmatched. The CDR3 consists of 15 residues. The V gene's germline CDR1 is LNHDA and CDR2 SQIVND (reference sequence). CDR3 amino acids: CASSIGQGKSGELFF. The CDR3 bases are TGTGCCAGTAGTATCGGACAGGGGAAATCCGGGGAGCTGTTTTTT.

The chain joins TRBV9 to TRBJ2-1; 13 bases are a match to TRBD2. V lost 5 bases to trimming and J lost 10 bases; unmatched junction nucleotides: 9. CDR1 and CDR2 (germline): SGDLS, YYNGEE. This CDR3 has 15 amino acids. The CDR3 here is CASSQGTSGTTEQFF. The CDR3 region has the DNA TGTGCCAGCAGTCAAGGGACTAGCGGGACTACAGAGCAGTTCTTC.

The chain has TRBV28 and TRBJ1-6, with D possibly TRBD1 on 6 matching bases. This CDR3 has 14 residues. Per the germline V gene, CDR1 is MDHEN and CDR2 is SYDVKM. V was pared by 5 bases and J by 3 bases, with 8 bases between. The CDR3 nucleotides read TGTGCCAGCAGTAGGGGGTTCTATAATTCACCCCTCCACTTT. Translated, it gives CASSRGFYNSPLHF.

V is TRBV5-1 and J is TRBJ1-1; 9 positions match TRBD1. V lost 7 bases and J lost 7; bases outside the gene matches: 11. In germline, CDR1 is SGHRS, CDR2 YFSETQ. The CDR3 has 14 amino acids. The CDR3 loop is CASHSTGGTSEAFF. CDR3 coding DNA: TGCGCCAGCCATTCGACAGGGGGAACAAGTGAAGCTTTCTTT.

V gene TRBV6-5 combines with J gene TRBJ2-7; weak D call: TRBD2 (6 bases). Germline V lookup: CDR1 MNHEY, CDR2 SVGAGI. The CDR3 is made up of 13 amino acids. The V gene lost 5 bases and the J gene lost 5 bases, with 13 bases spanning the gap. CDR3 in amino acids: CASSTRDLDEQYF. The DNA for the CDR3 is TGTGCCAGCAGTACCCGGGACTTGGACGAGCAGTACTTC.

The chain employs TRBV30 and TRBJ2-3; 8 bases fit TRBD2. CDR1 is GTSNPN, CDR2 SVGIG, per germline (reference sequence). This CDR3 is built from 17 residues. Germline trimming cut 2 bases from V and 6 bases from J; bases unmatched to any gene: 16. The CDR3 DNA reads TGTGCCTGGAGTCCAGGTTGGAGCGGGGGTCCCGGGGATACGCAGTATTTT. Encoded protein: CAWSPGWSGGPGDTQYF.

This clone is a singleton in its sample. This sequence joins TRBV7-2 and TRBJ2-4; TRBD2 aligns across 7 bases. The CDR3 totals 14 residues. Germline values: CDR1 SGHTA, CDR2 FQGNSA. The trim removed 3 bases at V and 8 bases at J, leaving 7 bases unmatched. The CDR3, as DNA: TGTGCCAGCAGCTTTAGCGGGTATGGGGACATTCAGTACTTC. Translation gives CASSFSGYGDIQYF.

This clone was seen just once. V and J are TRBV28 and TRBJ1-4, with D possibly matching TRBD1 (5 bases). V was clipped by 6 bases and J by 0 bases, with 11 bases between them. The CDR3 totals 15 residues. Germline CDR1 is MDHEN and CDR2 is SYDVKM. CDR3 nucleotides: TGTGCCAGCAGCCACGACAGTGCAACTAATGAAAAACTGTTTTTT. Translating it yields CASSHDSATNEKLFF.

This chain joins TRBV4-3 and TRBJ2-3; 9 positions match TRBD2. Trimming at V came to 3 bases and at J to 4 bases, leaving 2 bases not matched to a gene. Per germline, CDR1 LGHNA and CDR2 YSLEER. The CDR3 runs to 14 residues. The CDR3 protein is CASSQRLAADTQYF. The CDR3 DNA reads TGCGCCAGCAGCCAGAGACTAGCGGCAGATACGCAGTATTTT.

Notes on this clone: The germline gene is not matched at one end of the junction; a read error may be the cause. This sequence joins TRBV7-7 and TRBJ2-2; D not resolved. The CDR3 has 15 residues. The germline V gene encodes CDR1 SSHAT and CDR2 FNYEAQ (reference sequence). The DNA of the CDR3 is TGTGCTAGCAGCCAACTTGCGTCAGGAAACGGGGAGCTGTTTTTT. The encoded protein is CASSQLASGNGELFF.

CDR3 coding DNA: TGTGCCACAGCGGGTGTGCCCTACAATGAGCAGTTCTTC. Amino acids: CATAGVPYNEQFF. This chain joins TRBV24-1 and TRBJ2-1, with D perhaps matching TRBD2 (6 bases). The V end was cut by 10 bases, the J end by 2 bases, with 11 bases between. The CDR3 runs 13 residues. CDR1 and CDR2 from the germline V gene are KGHDR and SFDVKD.

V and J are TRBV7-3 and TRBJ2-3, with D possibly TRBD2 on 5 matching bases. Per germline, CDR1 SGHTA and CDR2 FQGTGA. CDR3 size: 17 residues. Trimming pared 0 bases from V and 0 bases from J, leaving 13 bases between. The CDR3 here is CASSLTASGTSTDTQYF. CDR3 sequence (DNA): TGTGCCAGCAGCTTAACGGCCAGCGGCACTAGCACAGATACGCAGTATTTT.

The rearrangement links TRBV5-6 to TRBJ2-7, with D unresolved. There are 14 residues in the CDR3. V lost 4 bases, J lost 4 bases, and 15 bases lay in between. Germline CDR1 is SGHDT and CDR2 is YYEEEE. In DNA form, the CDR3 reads TGTGCCAGCAGCCCCCCGAGACGGAGATACGAGCAGTACTTC. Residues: CASSPPRRRYEQYF. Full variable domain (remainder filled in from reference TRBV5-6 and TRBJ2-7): DAGVTQSPTHLIKTRGQQVTLRCSPKSGHDTVSWYQQALGQGPQFIFQYYEEEERQRGNFPDRFSGHQFPNYSSELNVNALLLGDSALYLCASSPPRRRYEQYFGPGTRLTVT.

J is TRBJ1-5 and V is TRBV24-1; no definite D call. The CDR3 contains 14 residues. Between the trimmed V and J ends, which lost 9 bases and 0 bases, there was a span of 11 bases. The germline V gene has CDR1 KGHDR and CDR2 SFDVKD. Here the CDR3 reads CATGDSYSNQPQHF. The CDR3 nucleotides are TGTGCCACCGGGGATTCCTATAGCAATCAGCCCCAGCATTTT.

The CDR3 sequence: CASSQDHQASGYSYNEQFF. The CDR3 DNA follows: TGTGCCAGCAGCCAAGATCATCAGGCTAGCGGATACTCCTACAATGAGCAGTTCTTC. J is TRBJ2-1 and V is TRBV3-1 (or the pseudogene TRBV3-2), with 7 bases matching TRBD2. Germline V gene data show CDR1 as LGHDT and CDR2 as YNNKEL (reference sequence). The CDR3 covers 19 residues. Trimming removed 0 bases from V and 0 bases from J; junction bases left unmatched: 11.

The CDR3 region has the DNA TGTGCCAGCAGTTTGCAGGGTCCGAGGTTCCAATATAATTCACCCCTCCACTTT. Translating it yields CASSLQGPRFQYNSPLHF. The chain links TRBV27 to TRBJ1-6, with a weak D call TRBD1 (5 bases). Germline V gives CDR1 MNHEY, CDR2 SMNVEV (reference sequence). The CDR3 is 18 residues long. V lost 3 bases and J 4 bases, leaving 19 bases between the germline ends.

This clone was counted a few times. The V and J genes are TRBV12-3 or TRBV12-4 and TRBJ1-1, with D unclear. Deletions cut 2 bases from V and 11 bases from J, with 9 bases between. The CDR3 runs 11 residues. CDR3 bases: TGTGCCAGCAGTTTATCCGTCCGGGCTTTCTTT. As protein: CASSLSVRAFF.

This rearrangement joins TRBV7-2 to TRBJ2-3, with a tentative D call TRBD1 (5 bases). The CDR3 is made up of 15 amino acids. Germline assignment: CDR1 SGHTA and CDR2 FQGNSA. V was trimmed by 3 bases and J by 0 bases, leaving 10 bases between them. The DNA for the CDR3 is TGTGCCAGCAGCTTTAATCGACAGAGCACAGATACGCAGTATTTT. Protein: CASSFNRQSTDTQYF.

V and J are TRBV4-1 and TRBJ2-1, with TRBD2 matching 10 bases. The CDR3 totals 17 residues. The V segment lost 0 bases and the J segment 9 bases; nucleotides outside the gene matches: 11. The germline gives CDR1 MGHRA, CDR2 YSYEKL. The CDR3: CASSQERAGGLLGEQFF. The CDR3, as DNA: TGCGCCAGCAGCCAAGAGAGAGCGGGAGGGCTGCTGGGTGAGCAGTTCTTC.

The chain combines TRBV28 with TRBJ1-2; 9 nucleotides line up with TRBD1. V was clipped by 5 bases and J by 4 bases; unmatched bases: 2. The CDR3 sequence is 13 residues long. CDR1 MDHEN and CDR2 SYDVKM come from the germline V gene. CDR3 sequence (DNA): TGTGCCAGCAGTCCGACAGGGGGCTATGGCTACACCTTC. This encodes CASSPTGGYGYTF.

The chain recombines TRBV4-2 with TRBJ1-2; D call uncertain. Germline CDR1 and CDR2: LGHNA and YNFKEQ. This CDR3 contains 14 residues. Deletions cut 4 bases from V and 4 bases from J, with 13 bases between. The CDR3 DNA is TGTGCCAGCAGCCCCCTACTACTCCTCTATGGCTACACCTTC. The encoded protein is CASSPLLLLYGYTF.

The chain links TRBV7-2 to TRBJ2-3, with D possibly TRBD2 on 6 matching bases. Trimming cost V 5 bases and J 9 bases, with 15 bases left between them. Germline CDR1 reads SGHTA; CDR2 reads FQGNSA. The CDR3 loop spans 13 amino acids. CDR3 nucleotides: TGTGCCAGCAGCCCACAGACTAGTTCAACGCAGTATTTT. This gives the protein CASSPQTSSTQYF.

Written as DNA, the CDR3 is TGTGCCACCACTGACAGTTATGAAGCTTTCTTT. It codes for CATTDSYEAFF. The J gene is TRBJ1-1, the V gene TRBV10-3, with D perhaps TRBD1 (5 bases). The ends were cut back, 10 bases at V and 7 bases at J, with 13 bases in the middle. In germline, CDR1 is ENHRY, CDR2 SYGVKD. CDR3 length: 11 residues.

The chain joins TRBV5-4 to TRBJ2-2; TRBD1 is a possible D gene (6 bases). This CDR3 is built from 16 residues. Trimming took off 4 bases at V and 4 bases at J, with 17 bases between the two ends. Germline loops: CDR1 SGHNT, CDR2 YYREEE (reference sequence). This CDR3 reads CASSRDPRGGTGELFF. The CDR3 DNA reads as TGTGCCAGCAGCCGAGATCCCAGGGGTGGCACCGGGGAGCTGTTTTTT.

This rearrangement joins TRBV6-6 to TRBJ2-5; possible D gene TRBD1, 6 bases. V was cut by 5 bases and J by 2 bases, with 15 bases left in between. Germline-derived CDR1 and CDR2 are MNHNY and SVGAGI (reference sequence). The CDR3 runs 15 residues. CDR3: CASSPGAALQETQYF. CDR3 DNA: TGTGCCAGCAGTCCAGGGGCAGCCCTTCAAGAGACCCAGTACTTC.

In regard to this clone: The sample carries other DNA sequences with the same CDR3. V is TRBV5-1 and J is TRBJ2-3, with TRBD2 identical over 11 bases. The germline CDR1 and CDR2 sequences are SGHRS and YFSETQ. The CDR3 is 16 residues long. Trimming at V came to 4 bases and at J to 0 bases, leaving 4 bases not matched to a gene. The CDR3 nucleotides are TGCGCCAGCAGCCCGGGACTAGCGGTTAGCACAGATACGCAGTATTTT. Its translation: CASSPGLAVSTDTQYF.

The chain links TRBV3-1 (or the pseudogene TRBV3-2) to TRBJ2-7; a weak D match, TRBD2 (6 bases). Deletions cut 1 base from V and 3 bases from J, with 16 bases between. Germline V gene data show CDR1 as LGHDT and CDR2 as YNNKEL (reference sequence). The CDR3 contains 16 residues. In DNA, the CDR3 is TGTGCCAGCAGCCAAGTACGGGGGAACGTGGGCTACGAGCAGTACTTC. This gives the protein CASSQVRGNVGYEQYF.

This CDR3 reads CASSERRAPTDTQYF. The CDR3 nucleotides read TGTGCCAGCAGTGAACGGCGGGCCCCCACAGATACGCAGTATTTT. The chain uses TRBV6-1 and TRBJ2-3, with a tentative D call TRBD2 (5 bases). The V gene's germline CDR1 is MNHNS and CDR2 SASEGT. V was shortened by 2 bases and J by 2 bases, with 11 bases between the two germline ends. The CDR3 contains 15 residues.

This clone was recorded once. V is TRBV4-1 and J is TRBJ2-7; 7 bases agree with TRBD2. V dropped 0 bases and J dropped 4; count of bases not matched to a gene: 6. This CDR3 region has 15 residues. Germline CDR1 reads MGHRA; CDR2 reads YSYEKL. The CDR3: CASSQEPGRGYEQYF. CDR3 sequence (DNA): TGCGCCAGCAGCCAAGAACCGGGGAGGGGATACGAGCAGTACTTC.